The sequence of this T cell receptor (beta chain) was determined in a study of T cell responses to AZD1222 COVID-19 vaccine. Concerning this clone: Antigen unknown.

General observations from the study: Reports indicate that nearly half of spike-specific TCRs are directed at unmutated variant regions.

The data were produced by immunoSEQ multiplex PCR, yet TCRdb's version contains in-frame clones alone and is incomplete. The sample includes over 100,000 clones, roughly 85% of them seen just once. The TCR originated in an adult who received the MenACWY meningococcal vaccine as a control. The sample here was peripheral blood, taken 28 days after the second dose of the MenACWY control vaccine.

This chain's CDR3 is CASTWTSLETQYF. The DNA of the CDR3 is TGCGCCAGCACCTGGACTAGTTTGGAGACCCAGTACTTC. The V and J genes are TRBV5-1 and TRBJ2-5; TRBD2 matches at 7 bases. The CDR3 runs to 13 residues. Trimming removed 6 bases from V and 5 bases from J; junction bases left unmatched: 7. The germline V gene encodes CDR1 SGHRS and CDR2 YFSETQ.